This T cell receptor beta chain appears in the sequencing data of a study of blood T cell repertoires in COVID-19. The J segment lost 14 bases and the V segment lost 4 bases, leaving 11 bases of the junction unmatched. The CDR3 loop spans 14 amino acids. CDR1 SEHNR and CDR2 FQNEAQ come from the germline V gene (reference sequence). Profiled with immunoSEQ multiplex PCR; TCRdb holds only in-frame clones, not every one. This sample has 200,000 to 300,000 clones, with 65% to 90% found just once. The genes are TRBV7-9 and TRBJ1-6, with TRBD1 matching over 7 bases. The source material was peripheral blood. The receptor was derived from an older woman with acute or convalescent COVID-19. The chain's CDR3 is CASSWGQSLTSLHF. The CDR3 DNA is TGTGCCAGCAGCTGGGGACAGTCACTAACGTCCCTCCACTTT.